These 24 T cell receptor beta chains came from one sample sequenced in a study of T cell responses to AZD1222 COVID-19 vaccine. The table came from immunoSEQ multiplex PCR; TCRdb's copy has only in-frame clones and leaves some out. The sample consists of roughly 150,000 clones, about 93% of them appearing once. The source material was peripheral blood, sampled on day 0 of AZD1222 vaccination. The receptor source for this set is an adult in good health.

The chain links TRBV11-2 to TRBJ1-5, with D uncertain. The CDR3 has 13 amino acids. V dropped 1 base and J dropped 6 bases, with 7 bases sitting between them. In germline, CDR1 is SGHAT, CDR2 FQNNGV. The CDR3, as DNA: TGTGCCAGCAGCTTAGGCCTGGGTCAGCCCCAGCATTTT. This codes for CASSLGLGQPQHF.

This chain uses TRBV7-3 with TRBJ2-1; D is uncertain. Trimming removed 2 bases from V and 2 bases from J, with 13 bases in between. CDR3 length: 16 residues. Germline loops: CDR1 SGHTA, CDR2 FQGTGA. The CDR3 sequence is CASSLASALPYNEQFF. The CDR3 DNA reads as TGTGCCAGCAGCTTAGCGAGTGCCCTCCCCTACAATGAGCAGTTCTTC.

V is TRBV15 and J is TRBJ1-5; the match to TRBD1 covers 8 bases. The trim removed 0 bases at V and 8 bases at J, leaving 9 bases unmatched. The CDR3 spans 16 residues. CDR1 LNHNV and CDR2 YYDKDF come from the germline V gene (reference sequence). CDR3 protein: CATSRDSRGLWEPQHF. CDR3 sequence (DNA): TGTGCCACCAGCAGAGATAGCAGGGGGCTGTGGGAGCCCCAGCATTTT.

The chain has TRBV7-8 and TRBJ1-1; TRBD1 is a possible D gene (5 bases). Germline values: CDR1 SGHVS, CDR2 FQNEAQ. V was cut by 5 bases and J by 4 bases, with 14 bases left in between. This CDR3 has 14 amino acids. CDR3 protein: CASSARGGVTEAFF. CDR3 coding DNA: TGTGCCAGCAGCGCGCGGGGGGGAGTCACTGAAGCTTTCTTT.

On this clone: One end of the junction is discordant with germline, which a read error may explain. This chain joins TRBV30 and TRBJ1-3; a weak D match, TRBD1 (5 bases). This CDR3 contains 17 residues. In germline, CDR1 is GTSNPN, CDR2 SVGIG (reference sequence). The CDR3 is CAWSVWPRSRDGNTINF. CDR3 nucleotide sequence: TGTGCCTGGAGTGTATGGCCCCGGAGCAGGGATGGAAACACCATAAATTTT.

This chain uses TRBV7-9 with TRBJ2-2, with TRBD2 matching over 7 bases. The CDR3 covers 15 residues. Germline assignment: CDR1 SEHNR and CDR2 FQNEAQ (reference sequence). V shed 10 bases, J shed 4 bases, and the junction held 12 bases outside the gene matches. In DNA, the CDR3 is TGTGCCACCCTACTAGCGAATAATCCCACCGGGGAGCTGTTTTTT. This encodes CATLLANNPTGELFF.

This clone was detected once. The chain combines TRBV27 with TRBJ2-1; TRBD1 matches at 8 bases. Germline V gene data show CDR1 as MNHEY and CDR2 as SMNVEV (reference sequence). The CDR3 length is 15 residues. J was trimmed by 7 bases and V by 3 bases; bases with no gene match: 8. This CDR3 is CASSFGDRGRNEQFF. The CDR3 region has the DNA TGTGCCAGCAGTTTTGGAGACAGGGGTCGTAATGAGCAGTTCTTC.

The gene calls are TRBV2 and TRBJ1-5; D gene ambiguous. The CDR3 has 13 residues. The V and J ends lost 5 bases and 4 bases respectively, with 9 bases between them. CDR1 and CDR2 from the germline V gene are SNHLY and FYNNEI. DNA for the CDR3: TGTGCCAGCAGTCCGGTGAGGAATCAGCCCCAGCATTTT. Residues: CASSPVRNQPQHF.

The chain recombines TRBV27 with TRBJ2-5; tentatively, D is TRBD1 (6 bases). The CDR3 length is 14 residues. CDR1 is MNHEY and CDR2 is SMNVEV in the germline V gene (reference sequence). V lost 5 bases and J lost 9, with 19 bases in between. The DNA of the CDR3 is TGTGCCAGCAGTCCACGTCCGGGACACACTTCCCAGTACTTC. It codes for CASSPRPGHTSQYF.

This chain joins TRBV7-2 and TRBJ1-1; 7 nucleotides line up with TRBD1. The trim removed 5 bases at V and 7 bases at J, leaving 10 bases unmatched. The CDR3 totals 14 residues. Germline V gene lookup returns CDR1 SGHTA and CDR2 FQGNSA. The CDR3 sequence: CASSEKTGRGEAFF. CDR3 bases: TGTGCCAGCAGCGAGAAGACAGGGAGGGGTGAAGCTTTCTTT.

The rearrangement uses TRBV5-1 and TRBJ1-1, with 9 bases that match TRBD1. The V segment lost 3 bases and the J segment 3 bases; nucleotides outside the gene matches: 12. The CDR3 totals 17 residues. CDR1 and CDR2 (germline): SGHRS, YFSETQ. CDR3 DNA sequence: TGCGCCAGCAGCTCCTTCCCCGGGACAGGGAGAGACACTGAAGCTTTCTTT. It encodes CASSSFPGTGRDTEAFF.

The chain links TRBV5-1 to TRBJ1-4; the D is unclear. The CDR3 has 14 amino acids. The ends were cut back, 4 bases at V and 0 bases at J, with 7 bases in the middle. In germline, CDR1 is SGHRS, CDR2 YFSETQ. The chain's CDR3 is CASSPDTTNEKLFF. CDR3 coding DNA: TGCGCCAGCAGCCCTGACACAACTAATGAAAAACTGTTTTTT. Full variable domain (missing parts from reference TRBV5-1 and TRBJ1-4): KAGVTQTPRYLIKTRGQQVTLSCSPISGHRSVSWYQQTPGQGLQFLFEYFSETQRNKGNFPGRFSGRQFSNSRSEMNVSTLELGDSALYLCASSPDTTNEKLFFGSGTQLSVL.

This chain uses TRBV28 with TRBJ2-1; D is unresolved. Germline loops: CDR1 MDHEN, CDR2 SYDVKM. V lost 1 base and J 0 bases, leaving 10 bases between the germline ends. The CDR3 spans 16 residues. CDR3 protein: CASSLLLESSYNEQFF. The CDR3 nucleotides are TGTGCCAGCAGTTTATTGCTGGAGAGCTCCTACAATGAGCAGTTCTTC. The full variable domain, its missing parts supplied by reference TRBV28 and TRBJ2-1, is DVKVTQSSRYLVKRTGEKVFLECVQDMDHENMFWYRQDPGLGLRLIYFSYDVKMKEKGDIPEGYSVSREKKERFSLILESASTNQTSMYLCASSLLLESSYNEQFFGPGTRLTVL.

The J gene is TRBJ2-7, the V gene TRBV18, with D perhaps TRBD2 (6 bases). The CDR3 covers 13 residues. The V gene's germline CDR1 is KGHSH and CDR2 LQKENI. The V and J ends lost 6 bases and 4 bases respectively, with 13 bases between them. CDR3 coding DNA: TGTGCCAGCTCCCCCGGGACTCCTTACGAGCAGTACTTC. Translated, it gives CASSPGTPYEQYF.

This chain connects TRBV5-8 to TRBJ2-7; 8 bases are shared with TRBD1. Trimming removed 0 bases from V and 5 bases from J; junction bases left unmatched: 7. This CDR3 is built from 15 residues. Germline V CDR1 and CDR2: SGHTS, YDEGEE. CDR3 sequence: CASSLGRTGMNEQYF. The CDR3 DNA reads TGTGCCAGCAGCTTGGGCCGGACAGGGATGAACGAGCAGTACTTC. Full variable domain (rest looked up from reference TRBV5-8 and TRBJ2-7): EAGVTQSPTHLIKTRGQQATLRCSPISGHTSVYWYQQALGLGLQFLLWYDEGEERNRGNFPPRFSGRQFPNYSSELNVNALELEDSALYLCASSLGRTGMNEQYFGPGTRLTVT.

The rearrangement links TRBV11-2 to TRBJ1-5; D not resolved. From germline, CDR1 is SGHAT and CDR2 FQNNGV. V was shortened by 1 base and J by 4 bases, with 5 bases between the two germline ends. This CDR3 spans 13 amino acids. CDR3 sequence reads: CASSLGYNQPQHF. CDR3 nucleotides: TGTGCCAGCAGCTTAGGTTATAATCAGCCCCAGCATTTT.

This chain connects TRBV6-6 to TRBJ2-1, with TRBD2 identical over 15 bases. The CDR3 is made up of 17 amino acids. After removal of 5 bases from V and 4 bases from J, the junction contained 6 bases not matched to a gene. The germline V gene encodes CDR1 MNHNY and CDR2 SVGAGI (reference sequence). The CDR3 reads CASSLTGTSGRYNEQFF. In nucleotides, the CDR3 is TGTGCCAGCAGTCTAACCGGGACTAGCGGGAGGTACAATGAGCAGTTCTTC.

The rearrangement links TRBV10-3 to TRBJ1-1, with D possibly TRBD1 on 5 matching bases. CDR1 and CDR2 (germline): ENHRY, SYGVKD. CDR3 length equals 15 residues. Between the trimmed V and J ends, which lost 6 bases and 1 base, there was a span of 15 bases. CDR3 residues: CAIRNSRTSNTEAFF. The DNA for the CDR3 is TGTGCCATCAGGAATTCTCGGACATCGAACACTGAAGCTTTCTTT.

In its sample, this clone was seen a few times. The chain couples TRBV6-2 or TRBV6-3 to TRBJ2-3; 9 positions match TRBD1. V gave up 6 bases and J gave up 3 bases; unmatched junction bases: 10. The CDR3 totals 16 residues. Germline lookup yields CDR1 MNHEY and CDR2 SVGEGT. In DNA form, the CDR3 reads TGTGCCAGCAGCCCTCGAACGGGACAGGGAACAGATACGCAGTATTTT. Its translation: CASSPRTGQGTDTQYF.

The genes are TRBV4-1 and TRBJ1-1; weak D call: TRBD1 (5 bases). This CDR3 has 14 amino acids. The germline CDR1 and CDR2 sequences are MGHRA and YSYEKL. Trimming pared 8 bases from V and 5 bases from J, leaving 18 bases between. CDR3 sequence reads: CASCPPGRRTEAFF. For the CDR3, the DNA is TGCGCCAGCTGCCCGCCGGGACGTAGGACTGAAGCTTTCTTT.

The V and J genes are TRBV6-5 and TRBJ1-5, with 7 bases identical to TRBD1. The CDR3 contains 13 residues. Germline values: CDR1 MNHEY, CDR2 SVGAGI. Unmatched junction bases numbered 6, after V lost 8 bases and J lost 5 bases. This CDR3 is CASGQAYDQPQHF. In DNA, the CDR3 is TGTGCCAGCGGACAGGCCTACGATCAGCCCCAGCATTTT.

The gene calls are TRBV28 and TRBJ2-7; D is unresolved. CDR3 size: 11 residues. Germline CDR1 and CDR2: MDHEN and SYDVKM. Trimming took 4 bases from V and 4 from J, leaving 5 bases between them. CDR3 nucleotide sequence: TGTGCCAGCAGTTCGAGATACGAGCAGTACTTC. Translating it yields CASSSRYEQYF.

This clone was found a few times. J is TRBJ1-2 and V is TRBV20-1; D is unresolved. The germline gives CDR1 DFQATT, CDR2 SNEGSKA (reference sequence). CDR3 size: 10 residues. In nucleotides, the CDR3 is TGCAGGACGGGAAACTATGGCTACACCTTC. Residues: CRTGNYGYTF.

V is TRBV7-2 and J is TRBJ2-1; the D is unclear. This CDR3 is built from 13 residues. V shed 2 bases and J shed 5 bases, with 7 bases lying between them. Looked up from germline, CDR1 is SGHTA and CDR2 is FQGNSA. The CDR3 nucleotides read TGTGCCAGCAGCTTAACGCTCAACAATGAGCAGTTCTTC. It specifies CASSLTLNNEQFF. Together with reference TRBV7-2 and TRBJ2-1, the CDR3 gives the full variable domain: GAGVSQSPSNKVTEKGKDVELRCDPISGHTALYWYRQSLGQGLEFLIYFQGNSAPDKSGLPSDRFSAERTGGSVSTLTIQRTQQEDSAVYLCASSLTLNNEQFFGPGTRLTVL.